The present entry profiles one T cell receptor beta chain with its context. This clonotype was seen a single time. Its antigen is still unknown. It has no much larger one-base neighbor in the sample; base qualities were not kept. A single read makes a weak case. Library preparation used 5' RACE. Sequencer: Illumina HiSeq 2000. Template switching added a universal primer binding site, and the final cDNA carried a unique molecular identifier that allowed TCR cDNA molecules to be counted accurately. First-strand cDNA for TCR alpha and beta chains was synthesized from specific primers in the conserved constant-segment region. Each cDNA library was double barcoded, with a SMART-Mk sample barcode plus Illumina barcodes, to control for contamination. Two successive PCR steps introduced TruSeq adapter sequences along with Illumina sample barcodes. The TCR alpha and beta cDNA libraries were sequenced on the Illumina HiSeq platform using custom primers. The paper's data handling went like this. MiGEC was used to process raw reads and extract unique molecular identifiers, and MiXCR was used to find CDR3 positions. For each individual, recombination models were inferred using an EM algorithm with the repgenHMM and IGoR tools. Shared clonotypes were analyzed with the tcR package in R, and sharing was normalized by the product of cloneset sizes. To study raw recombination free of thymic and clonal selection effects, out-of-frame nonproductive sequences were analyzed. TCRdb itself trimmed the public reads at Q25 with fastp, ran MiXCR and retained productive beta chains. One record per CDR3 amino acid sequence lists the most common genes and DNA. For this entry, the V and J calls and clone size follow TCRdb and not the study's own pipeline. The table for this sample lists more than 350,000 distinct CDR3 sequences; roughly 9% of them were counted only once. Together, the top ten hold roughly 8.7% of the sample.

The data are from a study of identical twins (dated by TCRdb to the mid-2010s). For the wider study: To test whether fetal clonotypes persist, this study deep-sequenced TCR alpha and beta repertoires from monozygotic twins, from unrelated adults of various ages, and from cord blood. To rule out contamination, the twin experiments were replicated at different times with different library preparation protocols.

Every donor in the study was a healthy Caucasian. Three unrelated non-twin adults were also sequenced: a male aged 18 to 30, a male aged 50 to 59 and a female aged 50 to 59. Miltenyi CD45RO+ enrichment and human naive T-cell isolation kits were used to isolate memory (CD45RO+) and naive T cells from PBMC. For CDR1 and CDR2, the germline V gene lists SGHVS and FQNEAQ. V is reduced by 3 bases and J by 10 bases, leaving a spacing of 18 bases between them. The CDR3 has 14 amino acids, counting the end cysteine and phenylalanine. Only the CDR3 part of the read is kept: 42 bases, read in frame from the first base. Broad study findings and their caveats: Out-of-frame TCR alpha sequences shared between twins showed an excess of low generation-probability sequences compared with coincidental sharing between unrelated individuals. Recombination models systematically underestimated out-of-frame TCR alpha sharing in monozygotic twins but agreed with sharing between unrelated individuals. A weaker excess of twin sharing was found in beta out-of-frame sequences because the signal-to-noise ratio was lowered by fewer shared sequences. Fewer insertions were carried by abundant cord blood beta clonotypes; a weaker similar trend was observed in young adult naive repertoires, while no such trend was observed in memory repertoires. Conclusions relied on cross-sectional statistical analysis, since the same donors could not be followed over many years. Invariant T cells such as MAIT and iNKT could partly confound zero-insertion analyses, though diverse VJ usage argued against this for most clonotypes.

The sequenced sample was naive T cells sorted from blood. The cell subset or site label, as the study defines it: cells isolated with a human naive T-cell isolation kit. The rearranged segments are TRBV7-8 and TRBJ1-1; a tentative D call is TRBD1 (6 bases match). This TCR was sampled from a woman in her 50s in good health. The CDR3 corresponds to CASSFIRQTGGAFF. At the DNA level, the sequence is TGTGCCAGCAGCTTCATAAGGCAGACAGGCGGAGCTTTCTTT.